Sequencing of this T cell receptor (beta chain) was carried out in a study of metastatic and nonmetastatic thyroid tumors. Among the patients, none had received any treatment before thyroid surgery. Per germline, CDR1 SGHAT and CDR2 FQNNGV. V shed 0 bases and J 2 bases; nucleotides not matched to a gene: 3. CDR3 length: 17 residues. As handled by the study authors: Clinicopathological groups of papillary thyroid cancer showed CDR3 differences that were used to build a distant-metastasis classifier. MiXCR was used by TCRdb to re-call the PCR reads. It is TCRdb's table, rather than the study itself, that gives the V and J calls and clone size. This table has roughly 30,000 clones, 30% appearing once. This clone was seen only a few times.

The J gene is TRBJ2-2, the V gene TRBV11-2, with 10 bases aligning to TRBD1. The origin of this receptor is a female donor with papillary thyroid cancer or a benign thyroid nodule (not recorded which). Some clones in this sample may be carry-over from other donors' samples. The material sequenced was blood. CDR3 DNA sequence: TGTGCCAGCAGCTTAGAAGGGACAGGGGTTAACACCGGGGAGCTGTTTTTT. This gives the protein CASSLEGTGVNTGELFF.